This T cell receptor (beta chain) was retrieved from a study of cytomegalovirus exposure and HLA in healthy donors. The PCR employed 60 Vbeta primers together with 13 Jbeta primers. Profiling relied on immunoSEQ multiplex PCR, and the TCRdb table lists in-frame clones only, not all of them. Altogether around 78,000 clones are present, 72% being singletons, with the ten largest covering approximately 12%. In the case of this clone: Its antigen is unidentified.

Overall study results and limits: Later work found that TCR association rates differed between HLA loci; DRB1 had the most and HLA-C the fewest.

The receptor's source is a woman in her forties in good health and CMV-seropositive. The material sequenced was PBMCs.

DNA of the CDR3: TGTGCCAGCTCACCCACCGCCGGGGTCACCGGGGAGCTGTTTTTT. The encoded protein is CASSPTAGVTGELFF. J is TRBJ2-2 and V is TRBV18; the D gene is possibly TRBD2 (5 bases). This CDR3 is built from 15 residues. From germline, CDR1 is KGHSH and CDR2 LQKENI. The V end lost 3 bases, the J end lost 4 bases, and 12 bases lay between the germline ends.